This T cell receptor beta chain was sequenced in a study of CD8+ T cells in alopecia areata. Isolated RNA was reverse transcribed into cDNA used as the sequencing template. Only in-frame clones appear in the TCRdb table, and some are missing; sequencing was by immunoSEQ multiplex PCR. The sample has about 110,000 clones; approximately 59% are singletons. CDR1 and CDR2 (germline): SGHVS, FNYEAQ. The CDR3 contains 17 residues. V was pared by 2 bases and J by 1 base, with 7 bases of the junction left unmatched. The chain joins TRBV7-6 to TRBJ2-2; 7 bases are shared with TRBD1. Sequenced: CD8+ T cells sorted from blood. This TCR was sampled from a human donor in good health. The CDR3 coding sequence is TGTGCCAGCAGCTTAACGTGGCGACAGGGGAACACCGGGGAGCTGTTTTTT. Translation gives CASSLTWRQGNTGELFF. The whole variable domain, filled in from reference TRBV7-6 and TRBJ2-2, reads GAGVSQSPRYKVTKRGQDVALRCDPISGHVSLYWYRQALGQGPEFLTYFNYEAQQDKSGLPNDRFSAERPEGSISTLTIQRTEQRDSAMYRCASSLTWRQGNTGELFFGEGSRLTVL.